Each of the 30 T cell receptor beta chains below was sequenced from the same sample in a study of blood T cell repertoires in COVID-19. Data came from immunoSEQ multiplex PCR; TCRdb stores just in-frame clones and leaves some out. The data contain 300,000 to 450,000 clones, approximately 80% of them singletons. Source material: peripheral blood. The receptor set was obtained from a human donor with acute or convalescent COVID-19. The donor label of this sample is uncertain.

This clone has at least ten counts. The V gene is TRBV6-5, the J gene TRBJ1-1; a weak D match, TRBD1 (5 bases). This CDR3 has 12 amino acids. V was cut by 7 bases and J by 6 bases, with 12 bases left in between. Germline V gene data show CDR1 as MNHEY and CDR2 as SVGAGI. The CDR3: CASTAWGSEAFF. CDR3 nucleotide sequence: TGTGCCAGCACCGCGTGGGGCTCTGAAGCTTTCTTT.

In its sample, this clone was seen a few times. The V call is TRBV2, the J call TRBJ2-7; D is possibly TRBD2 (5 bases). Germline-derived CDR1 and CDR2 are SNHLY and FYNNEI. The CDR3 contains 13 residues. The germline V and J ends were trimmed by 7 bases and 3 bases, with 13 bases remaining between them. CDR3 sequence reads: CASNVRAFYEQYF. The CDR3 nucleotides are TGTGCCAGCAATGTGAGGGCGTTCTACGAGCAGTACTTC.

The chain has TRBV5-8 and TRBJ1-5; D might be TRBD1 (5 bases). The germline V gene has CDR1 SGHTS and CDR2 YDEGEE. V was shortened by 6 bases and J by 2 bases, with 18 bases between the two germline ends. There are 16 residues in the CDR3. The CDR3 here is CASNERRGLRNQPQHF. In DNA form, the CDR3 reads TGTGCCAGCAACGAGAGGAGGGGACTTCGCAATCAGCCCCAGCATTTT.

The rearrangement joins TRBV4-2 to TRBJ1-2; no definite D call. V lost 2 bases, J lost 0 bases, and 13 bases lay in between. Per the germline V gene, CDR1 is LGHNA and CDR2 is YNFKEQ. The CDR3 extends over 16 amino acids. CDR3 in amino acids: CASSQNREKSNYGYTF. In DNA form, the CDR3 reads TGTGCCAGCAGCCAAAATCGTGAGAAGTCTAACTATGGCTACACCTTC.

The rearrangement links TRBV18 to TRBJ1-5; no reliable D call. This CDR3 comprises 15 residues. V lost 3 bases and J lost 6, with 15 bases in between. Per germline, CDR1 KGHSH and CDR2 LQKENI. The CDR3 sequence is CASSPGGGRTQPQHF. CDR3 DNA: TGTGCCAGCTCACCGGGAGGCGGCAGGACTCAGCCCCAGCATTTT.

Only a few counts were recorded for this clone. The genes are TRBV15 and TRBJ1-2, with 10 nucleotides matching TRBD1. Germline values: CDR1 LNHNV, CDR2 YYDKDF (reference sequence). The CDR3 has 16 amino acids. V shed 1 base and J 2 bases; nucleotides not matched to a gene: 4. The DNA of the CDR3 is TGTGCCACCAGCAGAGCCCCGGGACAGGGGAACTATGGCTACACCTTC. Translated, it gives CATSRAPGQGNYGYTF.

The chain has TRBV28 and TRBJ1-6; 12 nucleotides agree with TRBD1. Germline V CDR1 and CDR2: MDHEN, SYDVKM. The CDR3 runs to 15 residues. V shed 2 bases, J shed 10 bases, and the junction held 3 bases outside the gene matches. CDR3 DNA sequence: TGTGCCAGCAGTTTACGGGGACAGGGGGCCTCACCCCTCCACTTT. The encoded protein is CASSLRGQGASPLHF.

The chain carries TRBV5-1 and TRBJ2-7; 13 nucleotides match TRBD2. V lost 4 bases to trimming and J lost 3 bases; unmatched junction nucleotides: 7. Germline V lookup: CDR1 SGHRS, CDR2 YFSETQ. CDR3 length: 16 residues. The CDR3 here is CASSVHRLAGGYEQYF. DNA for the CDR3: TGCGCCAGCAGCGTACATCGACTAGCGGGGGGCTACGAGCAGTACTTC.

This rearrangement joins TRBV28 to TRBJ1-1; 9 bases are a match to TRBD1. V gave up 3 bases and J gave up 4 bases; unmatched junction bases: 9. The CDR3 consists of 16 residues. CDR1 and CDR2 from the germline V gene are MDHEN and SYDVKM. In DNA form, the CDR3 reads TGTGCCAGCAGTTTTTTATACAGGGGGCTGAGCACTGAAGCTTTCTTT. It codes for CASSFLYRGLSTEAFF.

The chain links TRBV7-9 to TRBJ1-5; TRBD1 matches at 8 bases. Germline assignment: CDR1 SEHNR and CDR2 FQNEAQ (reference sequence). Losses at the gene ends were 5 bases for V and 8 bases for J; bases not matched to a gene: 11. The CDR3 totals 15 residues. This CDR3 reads CASSATGVALKPQHF. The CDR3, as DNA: TGTGCCAGCAGCGCGACAGGGGTGGCGTTAAAGCCCCAGCATTTT.

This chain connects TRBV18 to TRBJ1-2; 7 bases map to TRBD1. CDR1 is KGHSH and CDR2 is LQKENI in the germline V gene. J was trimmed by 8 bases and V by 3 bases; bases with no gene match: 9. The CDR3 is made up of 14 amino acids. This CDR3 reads CASSPGQTAGGYTF. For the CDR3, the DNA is TGTGCCAGCTCACCGGGACAGACGGCGGGGGGCTACACCTTC.

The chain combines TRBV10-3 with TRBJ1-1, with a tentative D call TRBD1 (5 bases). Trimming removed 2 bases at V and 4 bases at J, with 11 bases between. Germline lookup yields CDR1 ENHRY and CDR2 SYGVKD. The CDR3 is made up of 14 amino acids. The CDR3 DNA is TGTGCCATCAGTGAGCAGGGTCCCGTCACTGAAGCTTTCTTT. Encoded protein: CAISEQGPVTEAFF.

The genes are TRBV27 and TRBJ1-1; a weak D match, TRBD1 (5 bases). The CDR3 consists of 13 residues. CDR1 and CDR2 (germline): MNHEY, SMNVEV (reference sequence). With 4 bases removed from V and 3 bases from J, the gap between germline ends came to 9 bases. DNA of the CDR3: TGTGCCAGCAGTTATCGGGGGGACACTGAAGCTTTCTTT. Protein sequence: CASSYRGDTEAFF.

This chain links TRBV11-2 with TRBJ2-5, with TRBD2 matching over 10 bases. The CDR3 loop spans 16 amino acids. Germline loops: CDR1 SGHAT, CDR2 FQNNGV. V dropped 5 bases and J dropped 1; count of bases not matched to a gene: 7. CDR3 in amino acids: CASSPLAGTLQETQYF. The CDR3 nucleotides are TGTGCCAGCAGCCCACTAGCGGGGACCCTCCAAGAGACCCAGTACTTC.

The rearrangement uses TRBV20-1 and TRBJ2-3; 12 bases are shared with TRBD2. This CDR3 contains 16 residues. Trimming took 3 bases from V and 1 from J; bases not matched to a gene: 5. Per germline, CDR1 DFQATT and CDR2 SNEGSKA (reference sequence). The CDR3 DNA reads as TGCAGTGCTAGTTTTAGACTAGCGGGGGGCACAGATACGCAGTATTTT. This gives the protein CSASFRLAGGTDTQYF.

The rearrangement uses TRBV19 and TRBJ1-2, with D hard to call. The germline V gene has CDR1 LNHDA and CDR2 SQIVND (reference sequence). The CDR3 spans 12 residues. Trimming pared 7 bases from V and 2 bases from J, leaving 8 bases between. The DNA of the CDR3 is TGTGCCAGTAATGACTGGAACTATGGCTACACCTTC. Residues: CASNDWNYGYTF.

CDR3 DNA sequence: TGCGCCAGCAGCCCCCAGGGTTGGGGTCAGCCCCAGCATTTT. This sequence encodes CASSPQGWGQPQHF. V is TRBV4-1 and J is TRBJ1-5; tentatively, D is TRBD1 (5 bases). Germline CDR1 reads MGHRA; CDR2 reads YSYEKL. Trimming stripped 4 bases from V and 6 bases from J, with 13 bases between. The CDR3 runs 14 residues.

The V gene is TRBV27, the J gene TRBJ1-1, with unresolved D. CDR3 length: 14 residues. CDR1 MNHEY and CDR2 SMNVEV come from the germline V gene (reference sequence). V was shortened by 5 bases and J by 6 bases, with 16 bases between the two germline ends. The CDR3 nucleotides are TGTGCCAGCAGTGCGTACCTGGCGAGGGCTGAAGCTTTCTTT. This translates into CASSAYLARAEAFF.

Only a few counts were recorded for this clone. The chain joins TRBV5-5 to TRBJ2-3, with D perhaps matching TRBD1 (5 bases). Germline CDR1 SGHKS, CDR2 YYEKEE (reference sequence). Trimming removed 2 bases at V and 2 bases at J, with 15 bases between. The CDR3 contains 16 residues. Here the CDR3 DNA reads TGTGCCAGCAGCTTTTTCCAGACAGCCTACACAGATACGCAGTATTTT. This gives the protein CASSFFQTAYTDTQYF. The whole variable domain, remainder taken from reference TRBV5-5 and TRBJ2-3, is DAGVTQSPTHLIKTRGQQVTLRCSPISGHKSVSWYQQVLGQGPQFIFQYYEKEERGRGNFPDRFSARQFPNYSSELNVNALLLGDSALYLCASSFFQTAYTDTQYFGPGTRLTVL.

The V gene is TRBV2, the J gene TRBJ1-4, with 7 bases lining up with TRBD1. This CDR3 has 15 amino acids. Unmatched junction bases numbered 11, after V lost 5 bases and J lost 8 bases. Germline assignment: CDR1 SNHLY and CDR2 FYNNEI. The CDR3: CASSRSLEGAEKLFF. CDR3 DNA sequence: TGTGCCAGCAGTCGATCGTTAGAGGGGGCGGAAAAACTGTTTTTT. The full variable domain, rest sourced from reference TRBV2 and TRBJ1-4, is EPEVTQTPSHQVTQMGQEVILRCVPISNHLYFYWYRQILGQKVEFLVSFYNNEISEKSEIFDDQFSVERPDGSNFTLKIRSTKLEDSAMYFCASSRSLEGAEKLFFGSGTQLSVL.

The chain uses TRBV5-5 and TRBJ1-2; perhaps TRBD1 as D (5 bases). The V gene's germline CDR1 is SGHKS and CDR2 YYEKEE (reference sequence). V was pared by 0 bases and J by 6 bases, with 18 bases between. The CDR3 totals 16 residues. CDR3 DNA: TGTGCCAGCAGCTTGGGTAGTCCAGGGACTGTGGATGGCTACACCTTC. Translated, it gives CASSLGSPGTVDGYTF.

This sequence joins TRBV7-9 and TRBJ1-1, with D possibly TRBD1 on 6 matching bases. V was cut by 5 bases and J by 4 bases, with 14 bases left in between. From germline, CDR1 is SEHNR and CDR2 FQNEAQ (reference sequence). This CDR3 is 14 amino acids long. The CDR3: CASSGGPGGTEAFF. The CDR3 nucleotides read TGTGCCAGCAGCGGGGGCCCGGGGGGCACTGAAGCTTTCTTT.

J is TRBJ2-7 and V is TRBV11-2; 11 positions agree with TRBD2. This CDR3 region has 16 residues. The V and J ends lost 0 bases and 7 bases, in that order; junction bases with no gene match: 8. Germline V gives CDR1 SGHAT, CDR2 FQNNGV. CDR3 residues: CASSLDVAGGRREQYF. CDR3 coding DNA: TGTGCCAGCAGCTTAGATGTAGCGGGGGGGAGACGGGAGCAGTACTTC.

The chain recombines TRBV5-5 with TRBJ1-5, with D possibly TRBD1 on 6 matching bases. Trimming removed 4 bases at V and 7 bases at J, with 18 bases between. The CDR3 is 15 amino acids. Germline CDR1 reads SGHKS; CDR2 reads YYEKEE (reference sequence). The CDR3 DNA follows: TGTGCCAGCAGCCGGGACATGAAGTACGTCCAGCCCCAGCATTTT. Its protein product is CASSRDMKYVQPQHF.

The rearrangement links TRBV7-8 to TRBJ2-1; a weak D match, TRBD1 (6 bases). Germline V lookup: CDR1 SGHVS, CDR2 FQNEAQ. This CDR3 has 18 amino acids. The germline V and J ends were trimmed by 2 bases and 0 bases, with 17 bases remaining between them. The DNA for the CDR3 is TGTGCCAGCAGCTTAAGTGGAAGGGGGTTCAGCTCCTACAATGAGCAGTTCTTC. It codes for CASSLSGRGFSSYNEQFF.

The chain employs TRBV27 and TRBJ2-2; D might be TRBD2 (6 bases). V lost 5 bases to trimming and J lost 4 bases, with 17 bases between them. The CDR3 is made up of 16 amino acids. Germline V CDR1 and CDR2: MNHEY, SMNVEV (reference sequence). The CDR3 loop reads CASSVAGTPLTGELFF. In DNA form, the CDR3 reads TGTGCCAGCAGTGTCGCCGGGACTCCACTCACCGGGGAGCTGTTTTTT.

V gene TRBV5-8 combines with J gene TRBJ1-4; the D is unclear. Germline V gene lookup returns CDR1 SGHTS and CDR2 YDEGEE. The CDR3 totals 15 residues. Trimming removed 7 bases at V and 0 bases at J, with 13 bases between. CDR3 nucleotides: TGTGCCAGCCCCAAGGACGGGGCAACTAATGAAAAACTGTTTTTT. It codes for CASPKDGATNEKLFF.

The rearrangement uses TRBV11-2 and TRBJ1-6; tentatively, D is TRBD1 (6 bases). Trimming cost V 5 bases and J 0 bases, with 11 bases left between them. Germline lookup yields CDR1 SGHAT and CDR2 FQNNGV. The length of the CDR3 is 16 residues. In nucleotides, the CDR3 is TGTGCCAGCAGCCAACAGGGAAACTCCTATAATTCACCCCTCCACTTT. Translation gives CASSQQGNSYNSPLHF.

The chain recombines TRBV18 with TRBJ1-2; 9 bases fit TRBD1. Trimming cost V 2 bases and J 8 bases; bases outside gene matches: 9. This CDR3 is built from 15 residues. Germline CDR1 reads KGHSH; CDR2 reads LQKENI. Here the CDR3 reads CASSPTGQGNGGYTF. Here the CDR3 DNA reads TGTGCCAGCTCACCAACTGGACAGGGGAACGGCGGCTACACCTTC.

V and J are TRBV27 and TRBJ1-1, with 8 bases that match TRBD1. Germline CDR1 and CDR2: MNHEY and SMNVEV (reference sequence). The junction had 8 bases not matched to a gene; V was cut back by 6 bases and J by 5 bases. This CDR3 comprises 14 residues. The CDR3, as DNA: TGTGCCAGCAGGCCCGGGACAGGCGGTACTGAAGCTTTCTTT. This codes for CASRPGTGGTEAFF.